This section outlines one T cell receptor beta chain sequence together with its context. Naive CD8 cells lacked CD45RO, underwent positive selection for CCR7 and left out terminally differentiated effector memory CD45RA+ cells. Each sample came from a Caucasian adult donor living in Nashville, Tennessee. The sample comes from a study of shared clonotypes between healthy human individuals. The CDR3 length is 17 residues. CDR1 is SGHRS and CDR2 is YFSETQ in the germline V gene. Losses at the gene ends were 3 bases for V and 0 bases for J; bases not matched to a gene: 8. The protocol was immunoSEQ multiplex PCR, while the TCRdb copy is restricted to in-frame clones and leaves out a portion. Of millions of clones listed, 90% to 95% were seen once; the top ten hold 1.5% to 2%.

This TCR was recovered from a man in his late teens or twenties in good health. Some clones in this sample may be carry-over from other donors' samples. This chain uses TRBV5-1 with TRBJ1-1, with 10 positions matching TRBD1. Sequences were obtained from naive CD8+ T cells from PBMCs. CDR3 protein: CASSWTRQGAMNTEAFF. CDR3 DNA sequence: TGCGCCAGCAGCTGGACGAGACAGGGGGCAATGAACACTGAAGCTTTCTTT.